These 24 T cell receptor beta chains share one sample of origin, sequenced in a study of blood T cell repertoires in COVID-19 (dated by TCRdb to between 2020 and 2021). Libraries were constructed by the immunoSEQ multiplex PCR assay. TCRdb stores this immuneACCESS table with in-frame sequences only. Part of the clones is absent; in the studies checked, under half of the shortfall reflects unresolved V genes, and no reason is known for the rest. This sample gives some 250,000 clones in total; around four fifths of them show up just once. The top ten hold around 2% of the sample. Sequenced: peripheral blood. These TCRs come from a man aged 25-45 years who had recovered from COVID-19.

The V call is TRBV28, the J call TRBJ1-6; the D gene is possibly TRBD1 (6 bases). The CDR3 sequence is 15 residues long. Germline CDR1 is MDHEN and CDR2 is SYDVKM. V was clipped by 6 bases and J by 5 bases, with 14 bases between them. The CDR3: CASRGGGANNSPLHF. The CDR3 region has the DNA TGTGCCAGCAGGGGCGGGGGGGCCAATAATTCACCCCTCCACTTT.

CDR3 region: CASSRDRGLTQAFF. In nucleotides, the CDR3 is TGTGCCAGCAGTAGGGACAGGGGGCTCACCCAAGCTTTCTTT. This chain uses TRBV6-5 with TRBJ1-1, with 12 nucleotides matching TRBD1. The germline V gene has CDR1 MNHEY and CDR2 SVGAGI. The ends lost 5 bases at V and 9 bases at J; junction bases unmatched: 7. CDR3 length: 14 residues.

The rearrangement links TRBV5-1 to TRBJ1-6; TRBD1 might be the D (5 bases). The CDR3 runs 14 residues. CDR1 is SGHRS, CDR2 YFSETQ, per germline. Trimming pared 0 bases from V and 7 bases from J, leaving 8 bases between. CDR3 nucleotides: TGCGCCAGCAGCTTGGTAGGGGAAAATTCACCCCTCCACTTT. Translated: CASSLVGENSPLHF.

J is TRBJ1-3 and V is TRBV19; no firm D call. V was pared by 2 bases and J by 1 base, with 6 bases between. The CDR3 consists of 14 residues. Germline V gene lookup returns CDR1 LNHDA and CDR2 SQIVND (reference sequence). The CDR3 region is CASSIQSSGNTIYF. The CDR3 nucleotides are TGTGCCAGTAGTATACAGTCGTCTGGAAACACCATATATTTT. The variable domain in full, completed from reference TRBV19 and TRBJ1-3, reads DGGITQSPKYLFRKEGQNVTLSCEQNLNHDAMYWYRQDPGQGLRLIYYSQIVNDFQKGDIAEGYSVSREKKESFPLTVTSAQKNPTAFYLCASSIQSSGNTIYFGEGSWLTVV.

The chain combines TRBV5-4 with TRBJ1-2; 8 positions agree with TRBD1. The CDR3 extends over 14 amino acids. Germline V gives CDR1 SGHNT, CDR2 YYREEE (reference sequence). With V trimmed by 2 bases and J by 8 bases, 8 bases remained unmatched. The DNA for the CDR3 is TGTGCCAGCAGCTTAGGACAGGGATTAACAGGCTACACCTTC. It is translated as CASSLGQGLTGYTF. Variable domain in full (rest from reference TRBV5-4 and TRBJ1-2): ETGVTQSPTHLIKTRGQQVTLRCSSQSGHNTVSWYQQALGQGPQFIFQYYREEENGRGNFPPRFSGLQFPNYSSELNVNALELDDSALYLCASSLGQGLTGYTFGSGTRLTVV.

This clone was counted a few times. The rearrangement joins TRBV3-1 (or the pseudogene TRBV3-2) to TRBJ1-4; 8 nucleotides match TRBD1. V lost 4 bases and J lost 0; bases outside the gene matches: 7. The CDR3 totals 17 residues. Germline V gives CDR1 LGHDT, CDR2 YNNKEL (reference sequence). DNA of the CDR3: TGTGCCAGCAGCCTACGGACAGGGAGGGCAACTAATGAAAAACTGTTTTTT. Translated: CASSLRTGRATNEKLFF.

The rearrangement joins TRBV7-6 to TRBJ1-3, with D maybe TRBD1 (5 bases). Looked up from germline, CDR1 is SGHVS and CDR2 is FNYEAQ. The CDR3 runs 16 residues. V dropped 1 base and J dropped 2 bases, with 12 bases sitting between them. The CDR3 protein is CASSLGPGVAGNTIYF. In DNA form, the CDR3 reads TGTGCCAGCAGCTTAGGGCCGGGGGTAGCTGGAAACACCATATATTTT.

The rearrangement uses TRBV19 and TRBJ2-7, with D maybe TRBD1 (6 bases). Germline CDR1 is LNHDA and CDR2 is SQIVND (reference sequence). The V end lost 5 bases, the J end lost 5 bases, and 10 bases lay between the germline ends. The length of the CDR3 is 12 residues. The DNA for the CDR3 is TGTGCCAGTAGTGAACAGGGTAACGAGCAGTACTTC. This sequence encodes CASSEQGNEQYF. Complete variable domain (other parts from reference TRBV19 and TRBJ2-7): DGGITQSPKYLFRKEGQNVTLSCEQNLNHDAMYWYRQDPGQGLRLIYYSQIVNDFQKGDIAEGYSVSREKKESFPLTVTSAQKNPTAFYLCASSEQGNEQYFGPGTRLTVT.

This sequence joins TRBV9 and TRBJ2-5; D is possibly TRBD1 (6 bases). Trimming stripped 5 bases from V and 3 bases from J, with 17 bases between. Germline V gene sequence: CDR1 SGDLS, CDR2 YYNGEE. CDR3 length equals 15 residues. The CDR3 reads CASSAQGSPEETQYF. The CDR3 coding sequence is TGTGCCAGCAGTGCACAGGGTTCCCCTGAAGAGACCCAGTACTTC.

This chain links TRBV3-1 (or the pseudogene TRBV3-2) with TRBJ2-1; 12 bases fit TRBD2. Germline values: CDR1 LGHDT, CDR2 YNNKEL (reference sequence). After removal of 4 bases from V and 4 bases from J, the junction contained 8 bases not matched to a gene. This CDR3 is built from 17 residues. CDR3 protein: CASSRRTSGALYNEQFF. For the CDR3, the DNA is TGTGCCAGCAGCCGTCGGACTAGCGGGGCCTTATACAATGAGCAGTTCTTC.

This clone was seen only once. The gene calls are TRBV19 and TRBJ1-1, with D possibly TRBD1 on 5 matching bases. Per the germline V gene, CDR1 is LNHDA and CDR2 is SQIVND (reference sequence). This CDR3 is built from 16 residues. The V and J ends lost 7 bases and 0 bases respectively, with 18 bases between them. CDR3 amino acids: CASIDVRGNLNTEAFF. For the CDR3, the DNA is TGTGCCAGTATCGACGTACGGGGGAATCTGAACACTGAAGCTTTCTTT.

The chain is built from TRBV7-2 and TRBJ2-7; 11 bases agree with TRBD2. The ends lost 4 bases at V and 6 bases at J; junction bases unmatched: 8. Looked up from germline, CDR1 is SGHTA and CDR2 is FQGNSA. The CDR3 extends over 15 amino acids. CDR3 residues: CASSSLAGGLGEQYF. Here the CDR3 DNA reads TGTGCCAGCAGCTCCCTAGCGGGGGGTCTAGGCGAGCAGTACTTC.

Only a few counts were recorded for this clone. The rearrangement uses TRBV10-3 and TRBJ2-7; TRBD2 aligns across 12 bases. With 7 bases clipped from V and 2 bases from J, the junction kept 6 bases outside the gene matches. CDR3 length: 15 residues. Germline V gene data show CDR1 as ENHRY and CDR2 as SYGVKD. CDR3 DNA sequence: TGTGCCATCATGCCGACTAGCGGGGGCACCTACGAGCAGTACTTC. Its protein is CAIMPTSGGTYEQYF.

The chain recombines TRBV3-1 (or the pseudogene TRBV3-2) with TRBJ2-3; 8 bases map to TRBD2. The germline V gene encodes CDR1 LGHDT and CDR2 YNNKEL (reference sequence). This CDR3 is 16 amino acids long. With V trimmed by 1 base and J by 5 bases, 8 bases remained unmatched. CDR3 amino acids: CASSQVLVGGGDTQYF. DNA of the CDR3: TGTGCCAGCAGCCAAGTTCTAGTCGGGGGGGGAGATACGCAGTATTTT.

This clone was counted a few times. This chain connects TRBV14 to TRBJ2-1, with TRBD1 matching 11 bases. This CDR3 has 19 residues. The junction had 17 bases not matched to a gene; V was cut back by 5 bases and J by 5 bases. CDR1 is SGHDN, CDR2 FVKESK, per germline. Written as DNA, the CDR3 is TGTGCCAGCAGCACCGGAGGGTTGTCTTGGGACAGGGGGGACAATGAGCAGTTCTTC. Protein sequence: CASSTGGLSWDRGDNEQFF.

This clone was detected only a few times. CDR3 sequence reads: CASSLPTGSDSPLHF. The CDR3 DNA follows: TGTGCCAGCAGCTTACCGACAGGGAGTGATTCACCCCTCCACTTT. The chain employs TRBV7-9 and TRBJ1-6; TRBD1 aligns across 7 bases. The V segment lost 2 bases and the J segment 8 bases; nucleotides outside the gene matches: 6. Germline V gives CDR1 SEHNR, CDR2 FQNEAQ (reference sequence). The CDR3 contains 15 residues. Combining the CDR3 with reference TRBV7-9 and TRBJ1-6 gives the whole variable domain DTGVSQNPRHKITKRGQNVTFRCDPISEHNRLYWYRQTLGQGPEFLTYFQNEAQLEKSRLLSDRFSAERPKGSFSTLEIQRTEQGDSAMYLCASSLPTGSDSPLHFGNGTRLTVT.

The chain is built from TRBV7-2 and TRBJ1-1; TRBD1 might be the D (6 bases). Trimming shortened V by 0 bases and J by 1 base, and 15 bases separated the two germline ends. The CDR3 loop spans 17 amino acids. Germline V lookup: CDR1 SGHTA, CDR2 FQGNSA. The CDR3 DNA is TGTGCCAGCAGCTTAGCGCTAAGAGCAGGGGCGAACACTGAAGCTTTCTTT. Translation: CASSLALRAGANTEAFF.

The chain has TRBV20-1 and TRBJ1-2; D uncertain. Trimming took off 3 bases at V and 5 bases at J, with 4 bases between the two ends. CDR3 size: 10 residues. Germline CDR1 is DFQATT and CDR2 is SNEGSKA (reference sequence). The CDR3 here is CSARSYGYTF. Here the CDR3 DNA reads TGCAGTGCTAGGTCATATGGCTACACCTTC.

The rearrangement links TRBV6-5 to TRBJ1-2; 10 bases are shared with TRBD1. With V trimmed by 6 bases and J by 6 bases, 4 bases remained unmatched. Germline assignment: CDR1 MNHEY and CDR2 SVGAGI. The CDR3 sequence is 13 residues long. Here the CDR3 DNA reads TGTGCCAGCAGGGCCGGGACAGGGGATGGCTACACCTTC. Its translation is CASRAGTGDGYTF.

This chain connects TRBV19 to TRBJ2-6, with TRBD1 as a possible D gene (5 bases). Trimming stripped 8 bases from V and 0 bases from J, with 14 bases between. The CDR3 contains 16 residues. CDR1 is LNHDA and CDR2 is SQIVND in the germline V gene (reference sequence). DNA for the CDR3: TGTGCCAGTGGAGACAGTGTCGGCTCTGGGGCCAACGTCCTGACTTTC. It is translated as CASGDSVGSGANVLTF.

The chain combines TRBV7-2 with TRBJ2-3; 11 bases line up with TRBD2. The CDR3 is made up of 15 amino acids. The V segment lost 6 bases and the J segment 4 bases; nucleotides outside the gene matches: 6. Germline values: CDR1 SGHTA, CDR2 FQGNSA. The CDR3 sequence is CASSYSGGAPDTQYF. For the CDR3, the DNA is TGTGCCAGCAGTTATAGCGGGGGGGCCCCAGATACGCAGTATTTT.

This clone was counted a few times. This chain connects TRBV27 to TRBJ2-1; 8 bases line up with TRBD2. Germline V gene lookup returns CDR1 MNHEY and CDR2 SMNVEV (reference sequence). V lost 3 bases to trimming and J lost 7 bases; unmatched junction nucleotides: 8. There are 15 residues in the CDR3. The CDR3 region is CASSFSGVKGNEQFF. The CDR3 coding sequence is TGTGCCAGCAGTTTTAGCGGGGTGAAGGGGAATGAGCAGTTCTTC.

The chain employs TRBV2 and TRBJ2-1; possibly TRBD2 for D (6 bases). V lost 6 bases and J lost 12, with 12 bases in between. CDR1 and CDR2 (germline): SNHLY, FYNNEI. This CDR3 comprises 11 residues. CDR3 region: CASRGEDMQFF. As DNA, the CDR3 is TGTGCCAGCAGGGGGGAGGATATGCAGTTCTTC. Full variable domain (rest looked up from reference TRBV2 and TRBJ2-1): EPEVTQTPSHQVTQMGQEVILRCVPISNHLYFYWYRQILGQKVEFLVSFYNNEISEKSEIFDDQFSVERPDGSNFTLKIRSTKLEDSAMYFCASRGEDMQFFGPGTRLTVL.

Note on this clone: Other nucleotide sequences from this sample produce the same CDR3. V is TRBV19 and J is TRBJ1-5; D is perhaps TRBD1 (5 bases). The CDR3 has 14 amino acids. Trimming removed 3 bases from V and 7 bases from J, with 13 bases in between. Germline CDR1 and CDR2: LNHDA and SQIVND (reference sequence). The CDR3 region has the DNA TGTGCCAGTAGTATGGCGCAGGGAAGCCAGCCCCAGCATTTT. Protein: CASSMAQGSQPQHF.